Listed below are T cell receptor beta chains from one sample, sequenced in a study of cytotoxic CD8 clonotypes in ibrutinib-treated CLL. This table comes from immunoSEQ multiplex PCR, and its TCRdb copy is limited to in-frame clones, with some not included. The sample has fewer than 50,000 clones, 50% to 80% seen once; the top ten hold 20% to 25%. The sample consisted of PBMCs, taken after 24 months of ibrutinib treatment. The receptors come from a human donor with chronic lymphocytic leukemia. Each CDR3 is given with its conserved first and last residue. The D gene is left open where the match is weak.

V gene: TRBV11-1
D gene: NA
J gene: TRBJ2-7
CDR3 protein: CASSPMDTPPYEQYF

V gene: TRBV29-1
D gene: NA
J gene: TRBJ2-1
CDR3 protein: CSVEAPRRLAPLLYNEQFF

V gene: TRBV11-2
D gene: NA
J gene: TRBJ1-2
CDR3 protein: CASSPGPAYAYTF

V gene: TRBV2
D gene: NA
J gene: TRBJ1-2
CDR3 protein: CATSRVAHGYTF

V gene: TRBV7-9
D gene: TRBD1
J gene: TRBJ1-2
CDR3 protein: CASSAQGGPTGTYGYTF

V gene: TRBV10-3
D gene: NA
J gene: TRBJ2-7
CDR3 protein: CAVASSYEQYF

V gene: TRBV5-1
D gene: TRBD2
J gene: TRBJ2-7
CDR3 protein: CASRRGTSGETNSYEQYF

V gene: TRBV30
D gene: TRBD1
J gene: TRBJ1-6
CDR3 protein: CAWSGRQGVNSPLHF

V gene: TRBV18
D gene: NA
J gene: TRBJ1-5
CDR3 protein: CASSPQIRGTSNQPQHF

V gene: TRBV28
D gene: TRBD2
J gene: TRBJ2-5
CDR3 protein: CASSPGLAGYQETQYF

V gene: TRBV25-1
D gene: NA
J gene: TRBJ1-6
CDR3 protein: CASSSGLGKSPLHF

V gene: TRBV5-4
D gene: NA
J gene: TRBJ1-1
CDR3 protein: CASSLRTGNTEAFF

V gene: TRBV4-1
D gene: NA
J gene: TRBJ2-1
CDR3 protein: CASSPPWGGSRPEQFF

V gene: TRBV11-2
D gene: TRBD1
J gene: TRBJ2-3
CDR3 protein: CAMQTGGEDTDTQYF

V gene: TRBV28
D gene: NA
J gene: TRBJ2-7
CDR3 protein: CASTQKQGKDEQYF

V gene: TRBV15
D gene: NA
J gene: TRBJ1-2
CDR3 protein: CATSRDNGFNVGHSYGYTF

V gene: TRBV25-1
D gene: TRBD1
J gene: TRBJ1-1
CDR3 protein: CASRQGAGTEAFF

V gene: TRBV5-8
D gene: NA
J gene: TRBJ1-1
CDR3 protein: CASSLYGGMNTEAFF

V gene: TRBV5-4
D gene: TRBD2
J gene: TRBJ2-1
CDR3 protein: CASSWEGLAGSEQFF

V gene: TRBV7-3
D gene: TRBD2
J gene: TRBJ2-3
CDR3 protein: CASSPGLARNTQYF

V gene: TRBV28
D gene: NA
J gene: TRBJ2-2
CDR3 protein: CASSPIQRYSGELFF

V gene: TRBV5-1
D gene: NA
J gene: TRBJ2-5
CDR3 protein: CASSQILFGETQYF

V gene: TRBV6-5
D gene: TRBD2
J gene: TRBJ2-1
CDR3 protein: CASSFGRAYNEQFF

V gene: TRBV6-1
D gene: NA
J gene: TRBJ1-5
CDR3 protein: CASSAHGDSNQPQHF

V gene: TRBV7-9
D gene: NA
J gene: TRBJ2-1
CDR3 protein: CASSLTGGVNEQFF

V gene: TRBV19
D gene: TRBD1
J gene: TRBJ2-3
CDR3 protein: CASSMRTGRDTQYF

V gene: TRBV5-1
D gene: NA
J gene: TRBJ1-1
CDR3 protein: CASSSGTRTEAFF

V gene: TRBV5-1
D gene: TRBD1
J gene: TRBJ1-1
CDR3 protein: CASSLWDSNTEAFF

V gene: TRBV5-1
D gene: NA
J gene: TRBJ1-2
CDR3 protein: CASSRAWIEDGYTF

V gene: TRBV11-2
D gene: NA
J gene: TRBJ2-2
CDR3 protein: CASSLASQASGELFF

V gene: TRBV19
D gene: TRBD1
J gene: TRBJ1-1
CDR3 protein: CASRGRTEAFF

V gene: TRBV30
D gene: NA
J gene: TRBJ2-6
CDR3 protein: CAWDSTGANVLTF

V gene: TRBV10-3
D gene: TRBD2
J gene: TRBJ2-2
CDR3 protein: CAISEASGVGELFF

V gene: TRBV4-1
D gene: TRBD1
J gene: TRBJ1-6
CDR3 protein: CASRRTGQNSPLHF

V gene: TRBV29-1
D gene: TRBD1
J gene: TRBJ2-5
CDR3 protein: CSGGGSGETQYF

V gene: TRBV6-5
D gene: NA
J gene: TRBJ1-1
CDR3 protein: CASSYSARNTEAFF

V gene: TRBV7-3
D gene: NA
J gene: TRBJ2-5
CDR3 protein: CASSLGYPGETQYF

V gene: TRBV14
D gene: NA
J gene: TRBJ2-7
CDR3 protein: CASSQEVGPSYEQYF

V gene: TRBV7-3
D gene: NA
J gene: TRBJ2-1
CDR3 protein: CASSLNTYNEQFF

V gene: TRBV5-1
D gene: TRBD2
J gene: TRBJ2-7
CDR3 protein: CASLPRGGSYEQYF

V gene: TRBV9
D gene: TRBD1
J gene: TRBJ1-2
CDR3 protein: CASSVETGGYGYTF